This TCR beta chain appears in the sequencing data of a study of blood T cell repertoires in COVID-19 (dated by TCRdb to about 2020). Some background on the complete study: Samples from collaborators originated in the United States, Italy and Spain and spanned both the acute and convalescent phases of COVID-19. Subjects who had been exposed to COVID-19, were actively infected with it, or had recovered from it provided the deeply sampled blood TCRbeta repertoires that made up the dataset. Where available, HLA class I and class II types were taken from metadata supplied by the sample provider and were not determined by assay-based typing. Samples were obtained from the ongoing ImmuneRACE study (first 160 participants) and from about 1,300 subjects provided by 6 global collaborators. The material from the prospective study consisted of cDNA or gDNA derived from T cells, B-cell-depleted T cells, or PBMCs. A freely available public database, intended as a resource for researchers studying the immune response to SARS-CoV-2, is where the repertoires were released. The sample metadata nearly always contained a de-identified subject ID, COVID-19 status, age in years and sex. Study-wide conclusions, independent of this receptor: Clinical and demographic metadata were provided uncurated, with the amount varying by source and participant.

The immunoSEQ Assay, a bias-controlled multiplex PCR, was used to amplify TCRbeta CDR3 regions from genomic DNA. Concerning the study's data processing: The number of nucleated cells in each sample was estimated from the amplification of reference gene primers within the assay. To quantify the absolute abundance of each unique TCRbeta CDR3 rearrangement, sequence reads were collapsed and filtered. For each sample, productive Simpson clonality was calculated as the square root of Simpson's diversity index across productive rearrangements. Held by TCRdb, this immuneACCESS table contains in-frame sequences only and omits some clones. Under half of the omission traces to an unresolved V gene where checked; the cause of the rest is unknown. The V and J calls and clone size are taken from that table; D and trimming were inferred from the DNA. The sample profile shows 250,000 or so clones; around four fifths of them were found once. The ten largest clones take up roughly 6.4% of the sample.

Whole blood was collected in K2EDTA tubes by collaborating institutions according to the institutions' own protocols. Collaborator samples were shipped for TCRbeta analysis as frozen whole blood, isolated PBMCs, or DNA extracted from either sample type. Points on this clone: Its specific antigen is unknown. Base qualities are missing; no much larger clone stands one base away.

The TCR comes from a woman aged 60-75 years with active or convalescent COVID-19. The sequenced sample consisted of peripheral blood.

The CDR3 region reads CASSNPGISNEKLFF. DNA sequence: TGTGCCAGCAGCAACCCCGGGATTTCTAATGAAAAACTGTTTTTT. The chain couples TRBV28 to TRBJ1-4; there is no confident call for the D gene. V gives up 6 bases and J gives up 3 bases, and the segment between their germline ends measures 14 bases. CDR3 length: 15 amino acids, cysteine to phenylalanine. Only the CDR3 region is kept as DNA, spanning 45 bases read in frame from base 1. Reading the germline V gene gives CDR1 MDHEN and CDR2 SYDVKM.